Shown below are 8 T cell receptor beta chains from a single sample sequenced in a study of patients and donors after allogeneic stem cell transplantation. TCRdb independently ran MiXCR on the RT-PCR reads; one entry per CDR3 protein. Counted here are about 960,000 distinct CDR3 sequences, approximately 19% occurring once; the ten biggest clones make up around 6%. The sequencing input was blood, either unsorted or a sorted T cell fraction (not recorded which). The receptors were sampled from a human donor who was either an allogeneic HSCT recipient or a stem cell or donor lymphocyte infusion donor (not recorded which). It is not recorded whose cells these are; they may come from a transplant donor.

This clonotype has ten or more counts. The chain combines TRBV20-1 with TRBJ2-7; 8 bases match TRBD2. The J segment lost 6 bases and the V segment lost 2 bases, leaving 6 bases of the junction unmatched. The CDR3 has 13 amino acids. Germline assignment: CDR1 DFQATT and CDR2 SNEGSKA (reference sequence). The CDR3 loop is CSARFSGSSEQYF. The CDR3 DNA is TGCAGTGCTAGATTCAGCGGGAGCTCCGAGCAGTACTTC.

The V and J genes are TRBV29-1 and TRBJ2-7; 9 bases map to TRBD2. This CDR3 region has 14 residues. With 6 bases clipped from V and 2 bases from J, the junction kept 8 bases outside the gene matches. Looked up from germline, CDR1 is SQVTM and CDR2 is ANQGSEA. The CDR3 coding sequence is TGCAGCGTCGGCGGACTAGCGAAACCCTACGAGCAGTACTTC. As protein: CSVGGLAKPYEQYF.

The chain employs TRBV7-3 and TRBJ2-5, with 7 bases matching TRBD2. After removal of 5 bases from V and 5 bases from J, the junction contained 11 bases not matched to a gene. The CDR3 sequence is 15 residues long. Germline CDR1 reads SGHTA; CDR2 reads FQGTGA. DNA of the CDR3: TGTGCCAGCAGCCCAAGCGGGACTTTGATGGAGACCCAGTACTTC. It specifies CASSPSGTLMETQYF.

The chain employs TRBV3-1 and TRBJ2-3; 11 bases map to TRBD2. Germline-derived CDR1 and CDR2 are LGHDT and YNNKEL (reference sequence). The CDR3 contains 16 residues. The junction had 7 bases not matched to a gene; V was cut back by 4 bases and J by 4 bases. CDR3: CASSPPGTSGSDTQYF. The CDR3 nucleotides are TGTGCCAGCAGCCCACCCGGGACTAGCGGTTCAGATACGCAGTATTTT.

This clonotype has only a few counts. The genes are TRBV6-2 or TRBV6-3 and TRBJ1-5; D perhaps matches TRBD1 (6 bases). V lost 1 base and J lost 7, with 17 bases in between. Germline lookup yields CDR1 MNHEY and CDR2 SVGEGT. This CDR3 region has 16 residues. The CDR3 nucleotides read TGTGCCAGCAGTTACTATGGCCAGGGGTTCGCGCAGCCCCAGCATTTT. Translated: CASSYYGQGFAQPQHF.

The chain recombines TRBV30 with TRBJ2-7; 9 positions agree with TRBD1. V lost 4 bases and J lost 1; bases outside the gene matches: 2. The CDR3 consists of 13 residues. Per germline, CDR1 GTSNPN and CDR2 SVGIG (reference sequence). The CDR3: CAWMGQGSYEQYF. The CDR3 DNA reads as TGTGCCTGGATGGGACAGGGATCCTACGAGCAGTACTTC.

This clonotype was found a few times. V is TRBV5-1 and J is TRBJ2-1, with a weak D call TRBD1 (6 bases). V shed 0 bases and J shed 8 bases, with 12 bases lying between them. Germline CDR1 is SGHRS and CDR2 is YFSETQ. The CDR3 sequence is 14 residues long. The CDR3 sequence is CASSLVANRDEQFF. For the CDR3, the DNA is TGCGCCAGCAGCTTGGTGGCGAACAGGGATGAGCAGTTCTTC.

This chain uses TRBV20-1 with TRBJ2-3, with a weak D call TRBD2 (7 bases). The germline V gene encodes CDR1 DFQATT and CDR2 SNEGSKA (reference sequence). V lost 0 bases, J lost 1 base, and 11 bases lay in between. This CDR3 spans 15 amino acids. CDR3 sequence: CSARDPGGGTDTQYF. The CDR3 nucleotides are TGCAGTGCTAGAGATCCGGGGGGCGGCACAGATACGCAGTATTTT.